Listed here are 2 T cell receptor beta chains from one sample, sequenced in a study of blood T cell repertoires in COVID-19. Clones were read by immunoSEQ multiplex PCR, and TCRdb kept only the in-frame ones, dropping some. The table lists a few hundred thousand clones, approximately 80% of them singletons. Material: peripheral blood. Every receptor here comes from a woman aged 80 or over with acute or convalescent COVID-19.

This clone was detected once. This sequence joins TRBV21-1 and TRBJ1-1; the table's D call, TRBD1, was not checked against the DNA. TRBV21-1 is labeled a pseudogene. The CDR3 loop spans 16 amino acids. CDR3 DNA: TGTGCCAGCAGCAAAAGACAGGAACTTATGAACACTGAAGCTTTCTTT. Protein sequence: CASSKRQELMNTEAFF.

The rearrangement uses TRBV9 and TRBJ1-2; 9 nucleotides match TRBD1. The CDR3 is 13 residues long. Germline V gene lookup returns CDR1 SGDLS and CDR2 YYNGEE. V dropped 3 bases and J dropped 6; count of bases not matched to a gene: 3. The CDR3 coding sequence is TGTGCCAGCAGCGCACAGGGGGCCAATGGCTACACCTTC. Protein sequence: CASSAQGANGYTF.